Shown below are 3 T cell receptor beta chains from a single sample sequenced in a study of cytomegalovirus exposure and HLA in healthy donors. 13 Jbeta primers and 60 Vbeta primers were used for the PCR. The table came from immunoSEQ multiplex PCR; TCRdb's copy has only in-frame clones and leaves some out. Recorded for this sample: about 210,000 clones. Source material: PBMCs. These receptors all stem from a woman younger than 45 in good health and CMV-seropositive.

J is TRBJ2-5 and V is TRBV19, with D tentatively TRBD1 (5 bases). V dropped 5 bases and J dropped 1 base, with 14 bases sitting between them. The V gene's germline CDR1 is LNHDA and CDR2 SQIVND (reference sequence). The CDR3 extends over 15 amino acids. In DNA, the CDR3 is TGTGCCAGTAGTCCACCGACAGATGTCCAAGAGACCCAGTACTTC. It specifies CASSPPTDVQETQYF.

The chain carries TRBV2 and TRBJ1-2; D remains unclear. CDR1 and CDR2 from the germline V gene are SNHLY and FYNNEI. CDR3 size: 13 residues. Trimming took off 8 bases at V and 4 bases at J, with 14 bases between the two ends. The CDR3 is CASPNDIGYGYTF. The CDR3 DNA is TGTGCCAGCCCCAACGACATTGGCTATGGCTACACCTTC.

The V call is TRBV4-1, the J call TRBJ1-5; possible D gene TRBD1, 5 bases. Trimming left V 5 bases short and J 1 base short, with 9 bases between. From germline, CDR1 is MGHRA and CDR2 YSYEKL. The CDR3 extends over 14 amino acids. CDR3 amino acids: CASSDWGSNQPQHF. The CDR3 nucleotides are TGCGCCAGCAGCGATTGGGGCAGCAATCAGCCCCAGCATTTT.